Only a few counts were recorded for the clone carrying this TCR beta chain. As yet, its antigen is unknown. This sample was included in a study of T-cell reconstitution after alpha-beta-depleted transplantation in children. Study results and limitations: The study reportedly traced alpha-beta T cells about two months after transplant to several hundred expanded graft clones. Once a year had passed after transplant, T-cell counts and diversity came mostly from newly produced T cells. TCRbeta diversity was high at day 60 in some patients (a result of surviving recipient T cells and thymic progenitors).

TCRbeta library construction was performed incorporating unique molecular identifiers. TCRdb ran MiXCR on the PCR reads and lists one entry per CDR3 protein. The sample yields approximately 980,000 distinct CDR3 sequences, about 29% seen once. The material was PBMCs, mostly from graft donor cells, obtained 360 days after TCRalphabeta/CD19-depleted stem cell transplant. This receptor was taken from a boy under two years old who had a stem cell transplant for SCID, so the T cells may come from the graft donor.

CDR3 residues: CSLKLVHRKETQYF. CDR3 nucleotides: TGCAGCCTTAAACTCGTGCACAGAAAAGAGACCCAGTACTTC. The chain is built from TRBV29-1 and TRBJ2-5, with no clear D. V shed 8 bases and J shed 3 bases, with 19 bases lying between them. This CDR3 is built from 14 residues. Per germline, CDR1 SQVTM and CDR2 ANQGSEA.